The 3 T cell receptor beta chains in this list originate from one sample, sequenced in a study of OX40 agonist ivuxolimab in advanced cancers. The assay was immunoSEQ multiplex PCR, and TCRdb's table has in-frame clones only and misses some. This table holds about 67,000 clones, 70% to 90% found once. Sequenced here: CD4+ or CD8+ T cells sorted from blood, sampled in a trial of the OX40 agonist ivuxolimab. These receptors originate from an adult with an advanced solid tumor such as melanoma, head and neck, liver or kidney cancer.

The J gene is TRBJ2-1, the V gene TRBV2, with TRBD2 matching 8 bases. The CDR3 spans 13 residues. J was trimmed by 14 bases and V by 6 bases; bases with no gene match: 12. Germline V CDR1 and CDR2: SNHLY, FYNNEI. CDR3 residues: CASSTLADREEFF. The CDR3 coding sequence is TGTGCCAGCAGCACACTAGCGGACCGAGAGGAGTTCTTC.

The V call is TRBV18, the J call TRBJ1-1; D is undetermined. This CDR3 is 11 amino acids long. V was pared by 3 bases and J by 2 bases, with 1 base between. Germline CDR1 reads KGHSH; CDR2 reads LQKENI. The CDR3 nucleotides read TGTGCCAGCTCACCCAACACTGAAGCTTTCTTT. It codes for CASSPNTEAFF.

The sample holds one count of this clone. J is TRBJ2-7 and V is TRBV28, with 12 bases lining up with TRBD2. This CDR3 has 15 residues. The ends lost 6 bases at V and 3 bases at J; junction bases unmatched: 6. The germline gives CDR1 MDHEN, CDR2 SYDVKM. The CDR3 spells CASRLAGGNRYEQYF. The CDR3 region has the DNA TGTGCCAGCAGACTAGCGGGAGGCAACCGCTACGAGCAGTACTTC.